These 9 T cell receptor beta chains came from one sample sequenced in a study of CD4+ T cells in melanoma. TCRdb's table, derived via immunoSEQ multiplex PCR, lists solely in-frame clones and lacks some. Of over 10,000 clones in the sample, over 65% were seen once. Material for sequencing was cells from a culture (not recorded whether cultured in vitro). Receptors originate from a human donor with melanoma.

This clone was seen a few times. This chain connects TRBV9 to TRBJ2-1, with no clear D. Trimming pared 0 bases from V and 7 bases from J, leaving 14 bases between. The CDR3 is 15 residues long. CDR1 is SGDLS and CDR2 is YYNGEE in the germline V gene. CDR3 sequence (DNA): TGTGCCAGCAGCGTAGCTAGTGGTCCTGGAAATGAGCAGTTCTTC. Its protein is CASSVASGPGNEQFF.

The CDR3: CASSLAPGYTEAFF. The CDR3 DNA sequence: TGTGCCAGCAGCTTAGCGCCGGGGTACACTGAAGCTTTCTTT. The chain couples TRBV7-9 to TRBJ1-1, with D unresolved. Deletions cut 0 bases from V and 3 bases from J, with 8 bases between. This CDR3 has 14 residues. Germline loops: CDR1 SEHNR, CDR2 FQNEAQ (reference sequence).

Only one count was recorded for this clone. The chain uses TRBV19 and TRBJ2-1; 12 bases align to TRBD2. CDR1 is LNHDA and CDR2 is SQIVND in the germline V gene (reference sequence). The ends lost 7 bases at V and 7 bases at J; junction bases unmatched: 11. The CDR3 runs 16 residues. CDR3 nucleotide sequence: TGTGCCAGTATGGGCAGGTTGACTAGCGGGGGTAATGAGCAGTTCTTC. Translating gives CASMGRLTSGGNEQFF.

The rearrangement joins TRBV5-6 to TRBJ1-1; D is unresolved. Germline V gene sequence: CDR1 SGHDT, CDR2 YYEEEE. The length of the CDR3 is 14 residues. The V and J ends lost 0 bases and 0 bases respectively, with 6 bases between them. The CDR3 region is CASSLGRLNTEAFF. The CDR3 DNA reads as TGTGCCAGCAGCTTGGGTCGCCTGAACACTGAAGCTTTCTTT.

The chain uses TRBV6-1 and TRBJ1-2; D gene ambiguous. V was clipped by 1 base and J by 1 base, with 7 bases between them. CDR1 is MNHNS, CDR2 SASEGT, per germline. The CDR3 consists of 14 residues. The chain's CDR3 is CASSEVPRNYGYTF. DNA for the CDR3: TGTGCCAGCAGTGAAGTTCCGCGTAACTATGGCTACACCTTC.

The CDR3 reads CASRSGTSSYNEQFF. The CDR3 coding sequence is TGTGCCAGCAGGAGCGGGACTAGTTCCTACAATGAGCAGTTCTTC. The chain carries TRBV6-1 and TRBJ2-1; 8 bases agree with TRBD2. Germline CDR1 and CDR2: MNHNS and SASEGT. The V segment lost 6 bases and the J segment 1 base; nucleotides outside the gene matches: 5. The CDR3 extends over 15 amino acids.

This clone is medium-sized (0.01 to 0.1%). This sequence joins TRBV4-2 and TRBJ1-5, with D maybe TRBD1 (5 bases). Germline loops: CDR1 LGHNA, CDR2 YNFKEQ. The CDR3 runs to 15 residues. Trimming cost V 3 bases and J 4 bases, with 13 bases left between them. DNA of the CDR3: TGTGCCAGCAGCCATGTAGGGGTGGTGAATCAGCCCCAGCATTTT. It specifies CASSHVGVVNQPQHF.

The chain links TRBV6-6 to TRBJ1-1; 11 bases match TRBD1. CDR3 size: 15 residues. Germline V gives CDR1 MNHNY, CDR2 SVGAGI (reference sequence). Losses at the gene ends were 4 bases for V and 10 bases for J; bases not matched to a gene: 11. The CDR3 sequence: CASSSLSRTGGRAFF. The CDR3 nucleotides are TGTGCCAGCAGTTCGCTATCCCGGACAGGGGGCCGAGCTTTCTTT.

The rearrangement joins TRBV5-4 to TRBJ2-7, with TRBD1 identical over 10 bases. The CDR3 contains 16 residues. Looked up from germline, CDR1 is SGHNT and CDR2 is YYREEE (reference sequence). V lost 2 bases, J lost 4 bases, and 9 bases stayed unmatched. CDR3 sequence reads: CASSLKDRGFRYEQYF. Here the CDR3 DNA reads TGTGCCAGCAGCTTAAAGGACAGGGGGTTTCGGTACGAGCAGTACTTC.